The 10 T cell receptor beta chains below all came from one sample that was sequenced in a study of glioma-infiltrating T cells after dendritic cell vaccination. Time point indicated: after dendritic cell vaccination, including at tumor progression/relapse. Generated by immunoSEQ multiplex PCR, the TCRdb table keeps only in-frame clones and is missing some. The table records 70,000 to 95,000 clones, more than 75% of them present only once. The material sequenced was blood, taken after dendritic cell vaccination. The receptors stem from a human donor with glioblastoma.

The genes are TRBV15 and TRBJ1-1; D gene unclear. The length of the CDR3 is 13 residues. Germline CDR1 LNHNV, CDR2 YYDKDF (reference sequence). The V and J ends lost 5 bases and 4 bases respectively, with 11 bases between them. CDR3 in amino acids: CATSVQSSTEAFF. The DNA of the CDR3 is TGTGCCACCAGCGTACAGTCGAGCACTGAAGCTTTCTTT.

CDR3 coding DNA: TGTGCCAGCAGCCCTCGACGTAGGAGCGAGCAGTACTTC. Amino acids: CASSPRRRSEQYF. The rearrangement joins TRBV5-6 to TRBJ2-7; D not resolved. The CDR3 runs to 13 residues. CDR1 and CDR2 from the germline V gene are SGHDT and YYEEEE. The V and J ends lost 4 bases and 6 bases respectively, with 14 bases between them.

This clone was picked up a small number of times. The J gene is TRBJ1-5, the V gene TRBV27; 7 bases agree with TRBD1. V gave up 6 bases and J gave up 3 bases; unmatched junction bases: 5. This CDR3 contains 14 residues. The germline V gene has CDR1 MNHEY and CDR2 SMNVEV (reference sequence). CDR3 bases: TGTGCCAGCAGAGTCGGGACAGACAATCAGCCCCAGCATTTT. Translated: CASRVGTDNQPQHF.

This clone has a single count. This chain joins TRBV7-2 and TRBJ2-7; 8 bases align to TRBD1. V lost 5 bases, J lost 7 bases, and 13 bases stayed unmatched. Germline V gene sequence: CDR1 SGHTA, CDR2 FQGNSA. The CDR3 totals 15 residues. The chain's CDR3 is CASSRRPQDREEQYF. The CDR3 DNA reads TGTGCCAGCAGCCGACGTCCCCAGGACAGGGAAGAGCAGTACTTC.

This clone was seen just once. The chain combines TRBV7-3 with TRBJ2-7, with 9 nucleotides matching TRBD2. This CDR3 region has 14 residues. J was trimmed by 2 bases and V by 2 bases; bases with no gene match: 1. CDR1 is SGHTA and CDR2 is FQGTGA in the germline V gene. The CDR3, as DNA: TGTGCCAGCAGCTTAGCGGGAGGGCCCTACGAGCAGTACTTC. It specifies CASSLAGGPYEQYF.

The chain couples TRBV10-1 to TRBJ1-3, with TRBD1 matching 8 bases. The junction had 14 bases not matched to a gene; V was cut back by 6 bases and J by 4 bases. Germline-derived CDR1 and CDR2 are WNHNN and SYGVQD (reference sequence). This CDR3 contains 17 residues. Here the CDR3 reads CASSDWEDRVPGNTIYF. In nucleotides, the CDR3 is TGCGCCAGCAGCGATTGGGAGGACAGGGTACCGGGAAACACCATATATTTT.

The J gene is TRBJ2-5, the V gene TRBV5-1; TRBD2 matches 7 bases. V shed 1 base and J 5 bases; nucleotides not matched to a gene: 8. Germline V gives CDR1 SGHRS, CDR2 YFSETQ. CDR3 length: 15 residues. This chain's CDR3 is CASSLMGPGGETQYF. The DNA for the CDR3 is TGCGCCAGCAGCTTGATGGGTCCCGGGGGGGAGACCCAGTACTTC. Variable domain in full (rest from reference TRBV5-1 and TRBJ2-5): KAGVTQTPRYLIKTRGQQVTLSCSPISGHRSVSWYQQTPGQGLQFLFEYFSETQRNKGNFPGRFSGRQFSNSRSEMNVSTLELGDSALYLCASSLMGPGGETQYFGPGTRLLVL.

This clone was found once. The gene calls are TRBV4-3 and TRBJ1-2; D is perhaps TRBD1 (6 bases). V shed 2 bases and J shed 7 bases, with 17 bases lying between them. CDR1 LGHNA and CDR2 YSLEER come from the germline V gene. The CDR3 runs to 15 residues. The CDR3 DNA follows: TGCGCCAGCAGCCAACAATCGGCCAGGGGTACTGGCTACACCTTC. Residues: CASSQQSARGTGYTF.

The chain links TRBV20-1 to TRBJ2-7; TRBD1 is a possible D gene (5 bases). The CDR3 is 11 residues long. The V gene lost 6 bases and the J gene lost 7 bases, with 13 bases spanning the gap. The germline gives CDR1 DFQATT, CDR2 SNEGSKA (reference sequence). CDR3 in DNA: TGCAGTGCGCCGGACAAGTGGGAGCAGTACTTC. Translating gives CSAPDKWEQYF.

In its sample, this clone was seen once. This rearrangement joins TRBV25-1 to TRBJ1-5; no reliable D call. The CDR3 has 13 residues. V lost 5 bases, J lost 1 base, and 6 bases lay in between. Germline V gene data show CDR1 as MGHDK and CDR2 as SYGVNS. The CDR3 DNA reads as TGTGCCAGCAGTACAGAGAGCAATCAGCCCCAGCATTTT. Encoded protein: CASSTESNQPQHF.